This entry describes one T cell receptor (beta chain). The data derive from a study of blood T cell repertoires in COVID-19. Study information: Acute and convalescent COVID-19 samples came from the United States, Italy and Spain. Sample material is recorded as cDNA or gDNA derived from T cells, B-cell-depleted T cells, or PBMCs.

Profiled with immunoSEQ multiplex PCR; TCRdb holds only in-frame clones, not every one. The data hold about 210,000 clones, with 84% observed a single time. With 8 bases removed from V and 3 bases from J, the gap between germline ends came to 22 bases. This CDR3 is 16 amino acids long. Per the germline V gene, CDR1 is ENHRY and CDR2 is SYGVKD. This chain links TRBV10-3 with TRBJ2-5, with D possibly matching TRBD1 (5 bases). The TCR sequence derives from a man over 45 with active or convalescent COVID-19. Sequencing was carried out using peripheral blood. The CDR3 spells CAIQPFLAEGEETQYF. In nucleotides, the CDR3 is TGTGCCATCCAGCCCTTCTTAGCAGAAGGGGAAGAGACCCAGTACTTC.